The 17 T cell receptor beta chains listed next were all sequenced from one sample in a study of T cell repertoires in cytomegalovirus infection. Which antigens these TCRs recognize remains unknown. TCRdb redid the calling of the reads with MiXCR, one entry per CDR3 protein. The table lists approximately 83,000 distinct CDR3 sequences, 24% of them singletons. The specimen was CD8+ T cells from cultured PBMCs, collected from culture after CMV antigen stimulation. Receptor source: a human donor in good health (CMV status not recorded). Some clones in this sample may be carry-over from other donors' samples.

This clonotype was recorded a few times. The chain has TRBV4-3 and TRBJ2-1, with 7 bases aligning to TRBD2. CDR1 is LGHNA, CDR2 YSLEER, per germline. This CDR3 contains 20 residues. V lost 1 base to trimming and J lost 0 bases; unmatched junction nucleotides: 15. The CDR3 loop reads CASSQGLAATRLSSYNEQFF. CDR3 DNA sequence: TGCGCCAGCAGCCAAGGTCTAGCGGCAACCCGCCTGAGCTCCTACAATGAGCAGTTCTTC.

The CDR3 nucleotides are TGCGCCAGCAGCCAAGAGGGACACCCCTCTGGGGCCAACGTCCTGACTTTC. It encodes CASSQEGHPSGANVLTF. The genes are TRBV4-3 and TRBJ2-6; tentatively, D is TRBD1 (6 bases). The CDR3 is made up of 17 amino acids. From germline, CDR1 is LGHNA and CDR2 YSLEER. V lost 0 bases to trimming and J lost 0 bases, with 9 bases between them.

This sequence joins TRBV28 and TRBJ1-5; weak D call: TRBD1 (6 bases). CDR3 length: 14 amino acids. Between the trimmed V and J ends, which lost 6 bases and 3 bases, there was a span of 12 bases. Germline V gene data show CDR1 as MDHEN and CDR2 as SYDVKM. The CDR3 sequence: CASRTGTLNQPQHF. DNA of the CDR3: TGTGCCAGCAGAACCGGGACACTCAATCAGCCCCAGCATTTT. The complete variable domain, with remaining parts taken from reference TRBV28 and TRBJ1-5, reads DVKVTQSSRYLVKRTGEKVFLECVQDMDHENMFWYRQDPGLGLRLIYFSYDVKMKEKGDIPEGYSVSREKKERFSLILESASTNQTSMYLCASRTGTLNQPQHFGDGTRLSIL.

The V gene is TRBV4-3, the J gene TRBJ1-5; 9 bases line up with TRBD1. Germline CDR1 reads LGHNA; CDR2 reads YSLEER. The CDR3 totals 15 residues. V gave up 0 bases and J gave up 7 bases; unmatched junction bases: 4. The CDR3, as DNA: TGCGCCAGCAGCCAAGATGGGGACAGGGACCAGCCCCAGCATTTT. It is translated as CASSQDGDRDQPQHF.

The chain carries TRBV5-6 and TRBJ2-3; 7 bases match TRBD2. The J segment lost 6 bases and the V segment lost 4 bases, leaving 5 bases of the junction unmatched. The CDR3 runs 13 residues. In germline, CDR1 is SGHDT, CDR2 YYEEEE. This CDR3 is CASSPLGGDTQYF. The CDR3 DNA sequence: TGTGCCAGCAGCCCGCTGGGGGGGGATACGCAGTATTTT.

The chain carries TRBV28 and TRBJ2-1; TRBD1 might be the D (5 bases). This CDR3 comprises 14 residues. V dropped 4 bases and J dropped 7 bases, with 14 bases sitting between them. Germline V CDR1 and CDR2: MDHEN, SYDVKM. The CDR3 here is CASSSPQWTNEQFF. The CDR3 nucleotides are TGTGCCAGCAGTTCCCCCCAGTGGACAAATGAGCAGTTCTTC.

This clonotype was detected ten times or more. J is TRBJ2-7 and V is TRBV27; the D gene is possibly TRBD2 (6 bases). Trimming removed 6 bases from V and 4 bases from J, with 13 bases in between. The CDR3 loop spans 13 amino acids. Germline loops: CDR1 MNHEY, CDR2 SMNVEV (reference sequence). For the CDR3, the DNA is TGTGCCAGCAGCCGGGGACTGGGTTACGAGCAGTACTTC. Translation gives CASSRGLGYEQYF.

In its sample, this clonotype was seen many times. V and J are TRBV6-2 or TRBV6-3 and TRBJ2-1, with 7 bases identical to TRBD2. The V and J ends lost 6 bases and 0 bases, in that order; junction bases with no gene match: 11. From germline, CDR1 is MNHEY and CDR2 SVGEGT. This CDR3 has 17 amino acids. CDR3 coding DNA: TGTGCCAGCAGCCCCGAACTAGCGACTAGCTCCTACAATGAGCAGTTCTTC. Its translation: CASSPELATSSYNEQFF.

This clonotype has ten or more counts. This chain joins TRBV28 and TRBJ1-5, with 9 bases aligning to TRBD1. V was clipped by 4 bases and J by 8 bases; unmatched bases: 6. Germline assignment: CDR1 MDHEN and CDR2 SYDVKM. The CDR3 runs 14 residues. CDR3 region: CASSSGQGLEPQHF. DNA of the CDR3: TGTGCCAGCAGTTCGGGACAGGGCCTGGAGCCCCAGCATTTT.

This clonotype was seen at least ten times. The genes are TRBV7-6 and TRBJ2-1; possible D gene TRBD2, 6 bases. Trimming removed 2 bases from V and 6 bases from J, with 17 bases in between. CDR1 SGHVS and CDR2 FNYEAQ come from the germline V gene. The CDR3 has 16 residues. The CDR3: CASSLFPSERSNEQFF. The CDR3 DNA reads as TGTGCCAGCAGCTTATTTCCTAGCGAGAGGAGCAATGAGCAGTTCTTC.

This clonotype has a handful of counts. This chain joins TRBV29-1 and TRBJ2-1, with 10 bases lining up with TRBD1. The germline V gene encodes CDR1 SQVTM and CDR2 ANQGSEA. The junction had 8 bases not matched to a gene; V was cut back by 5 bases and J by 7 bases. This CDR3 spans 14 amino acids. This CDR3 is CSVWGTGVGNEQFF. DNA for the CDR3: TGCAGCGTTTGGGGGACAGGGGTTGGTAATGAGCAGTTCTTC.

This clonotype was found many times. The J gene is TRBJ1-5, the V gene TRBV6-2 or TRBV6-3; the D is unclear. From germline, CDR1 is MNHEY and CDR2 SVGEGT. Trimming took off 6 bases at V and 2 bases at J, with 20 bases between the two ends. The CDR3 contains 17 residues. As DNA, the CDR3 is TGTGCCAGCAGCCCTAACACCGTCCCCCGGGGCAATCAGCCCCAGCATTTT. This gives the protein CASSPNTVPRGNQPQHF.

This clonotype was counted a few times. V is TRBV27 and J is TRBJ2-7; 7 positions match TRBD1. CDR1 and CDR2 from the germline V gene are MNHEY and SMNVEV (reference sequence). There are 14 residues in the CDR3. Trimming removed 2 bases from V and 2 bases from J; junction bases left unmatched: 3. CDR3 sequence: CASSLTGATYEQYF. The CDR3 DNA follows: TGTGCCAGCAGTTTAACAGGGGCCACCTACGAGCAGTACTTC.

The table lists this clonotype with many counts. V gene TRBV6-5 combines with J gene TRBJ1-4; D may be TRBD1 (5 bases). Trimming shortened V by 2 bases and J by 4 bases, and 11 bases separated the two germline ends. This CDR3 region has 15 residues. CDR1 and CDR2 from the germline V gene are MNHEY and SVGAGI. The CDR3 here is CASSYQGLGNEKLFF. CDR3 DNA sequence: TGTGCCAGCAGTTACCAGGGTCTCGGTAATGAAAAACTGTTTTTT.

This clonotype was counted only a few times. This chain connects TRBV28 to TRBJ2-7; 8 nucleotides match TRBD2. This CDR3 contains 15 residues. CDR1 is MDHEN, CDR2 SYDVKM, per germline. The V segment lost 5 bases and the J segment 0 bases; nucleotides outside the gene matches: 6. The CDR3 sequence: CASSPSGGVSYEQYF. In DNA form, the CDR3 reads TGTGCCAGCAGTCCCTCGGGAGGGGTCTCCTACGAGCAGTACTTC. Full variable domain (missing parts from reference TRBV28 and TRBJ2-7): DVKVTQSSRYLVKRTGEKVFLECVQDMDHENMFWYRQDPGLGLRLIYFSYDVKMKEKGDIPEGYSVSREKKERFSLILESASTNQTSMYLCASSPSGGVSYEQYFGPGTRLTVT.

V is TRBV9 and J is TRBJ2-3; perhaps D is TRBD1 or TRBD2 (6 bases each). V was trimmed by 3 bases and J by 6 bases, leaving 14 bases between them. The CDR3 has 14 residues. Germline V lookup: CDR1 SGDLS, CDR2 YYNGEE. CDR3 DNA: TGTGCCAGCAGCGAAGGCCAAGGGGGGGATACGCAGTATTTT. Its translation: CASSEGQGGDTQYF.

The V call is TRBV28, the J call TRBJ1-4; the D gene is possibly TRBD1 (6 bases). The germline V and J ends were trimmed by 6 bases and 4 bases, with 18 bases remaining between them. The CDR3 has 16 amino acids. Germline V lookup: CDR1 MDHEN, CDR2 SYDVKM. The CDR3 loop is CASSPGAGVGNEKLFF. The CDR3 DNA reads TGTGCCAGCAGCCCAGGGGCGGGTGTTGGTAATGAAAAACTGTTTTTT.